Following are 25 T cell receptor beta chains from one sample sequenced in a study of blood T cell repertoires in COVID-19. Here immunoSEQ multiplex PCR was the method, and the copy in TCRdb shows in-frame clones only, minus some. The sample has hundreds of thousands of clones, over 75% seen once. Input material: PBMCs or T cells enriched from blood (not recorded which). Source of these receptors: a woman aged 18 to 35 who had recovered from COVID-19.

The table lists this clone with a few counts. The rearrangement links TRBV4-2 to TRBJ1-4; D is uncertain. The V end was cut by 3 bases, the J end by 11 bases, with 10 bases between. Germline CDR1 is LGHNA and CDR2 is YNFKEQ. CDR3 length equals 12 residues. The CDR3, as DNA: TGTGCCAGCAGCCAGGCCCGGAGTAAACTGTTTTTT. It translates to CASSQARSKLFF.

The genes are TRBV4-1 and TRBJ2-7, with 10 bases that match TRBD1. Germline loops: CDR1 MGHRA, CDR2 YSYEKL. The junction had 4 bases not matched to a gene; V was cut back by 5 bases and J by 3 bases. The CDR3 has 14 residues. CDR3 protein: CASSEGQGYYEQYF. As DNA, the CDR3 is TGCGCCAGCAGCGAGGGACAGGGGTACTACGAGCAGTACTTC.

The chain employs TRBV5-1 and TRBJ2-5; possible D gene TRBD1, 6 bases. The V gene lost 2 bases and the J gene lost 5 bases, with 13 bases spanning the gap. Germline V lookup: CDR1 SGHRS, CDR2 YFSETQ. The length of the CDR3 is 14 residues. CDR3: CASSFGTRGETQYF. The CDR3, as DNA: TGCGCCAGCAGCTTCGGGACAAGGGGGGAGACCCAGTACTTC.

This clone has a single count. The J gene is TRBJ1-2, the V gene TRBV6-5; TRBD1 agrees at 7 bases. The germline gives CDR1 MNHEY, CDR2 SVGAGI. This CDR3 has 15 residues. The ends lost 7 bases at V and 6 bases at J; junction bases unmatched: 14. In nucleotides, the CDR3 is TGTGCCAGCAAGGGGATTGAGACAGGGAGGAATGGCTACACCTTC. Encoded protein: CASKGIETGRNGYTF.

The chain carries TRBV5-1 and TRBJ2-5; perhaps TRBD2 as D (6 bases). The V and J ends lost 1 base and 2 bases respectively, with 15 bases between them. The CDR3 is 16 amino acids. In germline, CDR1 is SGHRS, CDR2 YFSETQ. The chain's CDR3 is CASSLRNGGTQETQYF. In DNA form, the CDR3 reads TGCGCCAGCAGCTTGAGGAACGGGGGTACTCAAGAGACCCAGTACTTC.

The J gene is TRBJ2-1, the V gene TRBV19, with 8 bases aligning to TRBD2. Per the germline V gene, CDR1 is LNHDA and CDR2 is SQIVND (reference sequence). V lost 8 bases, J lost 0 bases, and 21 bases stayed unmatched. This CDR3 has 20 amino acids. The CDR3 is CASATLGRGGRLFSYNEQFF. As DNA, the CDR3 is TGTGCCAGTGCTACCCTGGGACGGGGGGGCCGTTTGTTCTCCTACAATGAGCAGTTCTTC.

The rearrangement joins TRBV12-3 or TRBV12-4 to TRBJ2-5, with TRBD1 as a possible D gene (6 bases). This CDR3 is 13 amino acids long. V lost 3 bases, J lost 1 base, and 6 bases lay in between. In nucleotides, the CDR3 is TGTGCCAGCAGTTTGGACAGCCAAGAGACCCAGTACTTC. Encoded protein: CASSLDSQETQYF.

The CDR3 nucleotides are TGTGCCAGCAGCTTTAATGGGGCCAACGTCCTGACTTTC. Protein sequence: CASSFNGANVLTF. V is TRBV13 and J is TRBJ2-6, with D unresolved. This CDR3 is 13 amino acids long. The V end lost 3 bases, the J end lost 3 bases, and 3 bases lay between the germline ends. CDR1 and CDR2 from the germline V gene are PRHDT and FYEKMQ (reference sequence). Based on the CDR3 plus reference TRBV13 and TRBJ2-6, the full variable domain is AAGVIQSPRHLIKEKRETATLKCYPIPRHDTVYWYQQGPGQDPQFLISFYEKMQSDKGSIPDRFSAQQFSDYHSELNMSSLELGDSALYFCASSFNGANVLTFGAGSRLTVL.

The rearrangement links TRBV21-1 to TRBJ2-1; the table calls TRBD1, which could not be checked here. TRBV21-1 is described as a pseudogene. The CDR3 contains 16 residues. CDR3 loop: CASSRENRGQFNEQFF. The CDR3 coding sequence is TGTGCCAGCAGCAGGGAAAATAGGGGACAATTCAATGAGCAGTTCTTC.

The chain recombines TRBV30 with TRBJ1-2, with a possible D match to TRBD1 (5 bases). Trimming cost V 4 bases and J 3 bases, with 6 bases left between them. The length of the CDR3 is 11 residues. The germline V gene encodes CDR1 GTSNPN and CDR2 SVGIG (reference sequence). The CDR3 reads CAWTGYYGYTF. CDR3 DNA sequence: TGTGCCTGGACAGGGTACTATGGCTACACCTTC.

J is TRBJ2-1 and V is TRBV25-1; possible D gene TRBD1, 5 bases. The CDR3 runs to 16 residues. Trimming left V 6 bases short and J 1 base short, with 16 bases between. The germline V gene has CDR1 MGHDK and CDR2 SYGVNS. The CDR3 bases are TGTGCCAGCAGCGATATTCAGGGTAGTTCCTACAATGAGCAGTTCTTC. It codes for CASSDIQGSSYNEQFF.

This rearrangement joins TRBV11-2 to TRBJ1-2; 8 nucleotides agree with TRBD1. CDR1 and CDR2 from the germline V gene are SGHAT and FQNNGV. Germline trimming cut 5 bases from V and 0 bases from J; bases unmatched to any gene: 8. This CDR3 region has 16 residues. The CDR3 nucleotides read TGTGCCAGCAGCCTGGACAGGGCGGGATCTAACTATGGCTACACCTTC. It codes for CASSLDRAGSNYGYTF.

The CDR3 DNA is TGTGCCAGTAGTGCGGGGGGCCCCCGGGAGACCCAGTACTTC. It specifies CASSAGGPRETQYF. The V and J genes are TRBV19 and TRBJ2-5; 8 nucleotides align to TRBD2. This CDR3 spans 14 amino acids. In germline, CDR1 is LNHDA, CDR2 SQIVND (reference sequence). The J segment lost 5 bases and the V segment lost 5 bases, leaving 7 bases of the junction unmatched.

Written as DNA, the CDR3 is TGTGCCAGCAGCGTATCGGGGGGTTCGGGCACTGAAGCTTTCTTT. Its protein is CASSVSGGSGTEAFF. The chain combines TRBV9 with TRBJ1-1, with a possible D match to TRBD1 (5 bases). V lost 1 base, J lost 4 bases, and 14 bases lay in between. Germline loops: CDR1 SGDLS, CDR2 YYNGEE. The CDR3 covers 15 residues.

J is TRBJ2-1 and V is TRBV7-6; 11 nucleotides line up with TRBD1. This CDR3 region has 16 residues. V shed 5 bases, J shed 2 bases, and the junction held 5 bases outside the gene matches. CDR1 and CDR2 from the germline V gene are SGHVS and FNYEAQ. CDR3 residues: CASSPRTGGTYNEQFF. The CDR3 nucleotides read TGTGCCAGCAGCCCCCGGACAGGGGGCACCTACAATGAGCAGTTCTTC.

This chain links TRBV11-2 with TRBJ2-1; 8 nucleotides match TRBD2. V dropped 4 bases and J dropped 5; count of bases not matched to a gene: 7. The CDR3 is 15 amino acids. CDR1 is SGHAT and CDR2 is FQNNGV in the germline V gene. In nucleotides, the CDR3 is TGTGCCAGCAGCTCATCTAGCGGGTCAGACAATGAGCAGTTCTTC. It specifies CASSSSSGSDNEQFF.

In this sample, this clone turned up once. The chain recombines TRBV6-5 with TRBJ2-7; the D gene is possibly TRBD2 (5 bases). Germline lookup yields CDR1 MNHEY and CDR2 SVGAGI. The CDR3 has 11 residues. V dropped 6 bases and J dropped 7 bases, with 10 bases sitting between them. CDR3 amino acids: CASSRTGEQYF. The CDR3 DNA is TGTGCCAGCAGCCGAACGGGGGAGCAGTACTTC.

The chain combines TRBV19 with TRBJ2-1; possibly TRBD2 for D (6 bases). V was pared by 6 bases and J by 12 bases, with 12 bases between. Germline-derived CDR1 and CDR2 are LNHDA and SQIVND (reference sequence). This CDR3 comprises 11 residues. The CDR3: CASRGGVGQFF. CDR3 bases: TGTGCCAGTAGGGGGGGTGTGGGGCAGTTCTTC.

The V gene is TRBV5-1, the J gene TRBJ2-5; 8 bases map to TRBD1. This CDR3 comprises 15 residues. V was pared by 1 base and J by 4 bases, with 6 bases of the junction left unmatched. Germline assignment: CDR1 SGHRS and CDR2 YFSETQ. The CDR3 DNA follows: TGCGCCAGCAGCTTGTACGGCAGGGGGCGAGAGACCCAGTACTTC. It encodes CASSLYGRGRETQYF.

This chain links TRBV28 with TRBJ2-3, with 10 nucleotides matching TRBD2. Losses at the gene ends were 2 bases for V and 2 bases for J; bases not matched to a gene: 4. This CDR3 has 16 residues. Germline V gene sequence: CDR1 MDHEN, CDR2 SYDVKM. The DNA for the CDR3 is TGTGCCAGCAGTTTACCTAGCGGGGGAGTCACAGATACGCAGTATTTT. Translated: CASSLPSGGVTDTQYF.

V is TRBV30 and J is TRBJ2-1; the D is unclear. Trimming stripped 0 bases from V and 0 bases from J, with 9 bases between. CDR1 GTSNPN and CDR2 SVGIG come from the germline V gene (reference sequence). There are 15 residues in the CDR3. CDR3 in amino acids: CAWSVGQSSYNEQFF. The CDR3 bases are TGTGCCTGGAGTGTTGGGCAGAGCTCCTACAATGAGCAGTTCTTC.

A few counts support this clone. This sequence joins TRBV6-1 and TRBJ1-5; D may be TRBD1 (6 bases). Germline V gene sequence: CDR1 MNHNS, CDR2 SASEGT. V was cut by 4 bases and J by 7 bases, with 23 bases left in between. The CDR3 contains 17 residues. The CDR3 reads CASSVGGRGVGFQPQHF. The DNA for the CDR3 is TGTGCCAGCAGTGTAGGGGGTAGAGGGGTCGGGTTCCAGCCCCAGCATTTT.

This chain connects TRBV5-6 to TRBJ1-1, with TRBD1 matching 8 bases. From germline, CDR1 is SGHDT and CDR2 YYEEEE. V lost 4 bases to trimming and J lost 3 bases; unmatched junction nucleotides: 8. This CDR3 is built from 15 residues. CDR3 loop: CASSGQTGADTEAFF. For the CDR3, the DNA is TGTGCCAGCAGCGGGCAGACAGGGGCCGACACTGAAGCTTTCTTT.

The CDR3 DNA sequence: TGCGCCAGCAGCCACCCGGGACTAGCTGGAGAGACCCAGTACTTC. Protein product: CASSHPGLAGETQYF. The rearrangement links TRBV4-1 to TRBJ2-5; TRBD2 matches 9 bases. Germline-derived CDR1 and CDR2 are MGHRA and YSYEKL. The CDR3 has 15 residues. V trimming: 3 bases; J trimming: 4 bases; junction bases outside the gene matches: 6.

This rearrangement joins TRBV11-1 to TRBJ1-1, with TRBD1 matching over 7 bases. The trim removed 4 bases at V and 6 bases at J, leaving 5 bases unmatched. Germline CDR1 is SGHAT and CDR2 is FQDESV (reference sequence). The CDR3 has 13 residues. CDR3 sequence reads: CASSSRGLSEAFF. The DNA for the CDR3 is TGTGCCAGCAGCTCGAGGGGGCTGTCTGAAGCTTTCTTT.